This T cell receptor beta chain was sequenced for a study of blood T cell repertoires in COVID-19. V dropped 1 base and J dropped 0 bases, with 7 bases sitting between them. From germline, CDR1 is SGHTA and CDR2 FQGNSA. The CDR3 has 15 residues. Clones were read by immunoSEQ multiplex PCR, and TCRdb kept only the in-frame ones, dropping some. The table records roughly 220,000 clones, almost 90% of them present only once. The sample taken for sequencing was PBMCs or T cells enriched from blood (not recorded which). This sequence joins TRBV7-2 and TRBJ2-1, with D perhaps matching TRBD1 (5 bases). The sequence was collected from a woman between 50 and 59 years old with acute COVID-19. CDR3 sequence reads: CASSLGTFSYNEQFF. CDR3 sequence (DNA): TGTGCCAGCAGCTTAGGGACATTCTCCTACAATGAGCAGTTCTTC.